This is a list of T cell receptor beta chains from one sample in a study of OX40 agonist ivuxolimab in advanced cancers. Assay used: immunoSEQ multiplex PCR; TCRdb lists only in-frame clones, some missing. The sample has under 100,000 clones, over 75% seen once. Sample: CD4+ or CD8+ T cells sorted from blood, taken in a trial of the OX40 agonist ivuxolimab. The origin of the receptors is an adult with an advanced solid tumor such as melanoma, head and neck, liver or kidney cancer. Each CDR3 is given with its conserved first and last residue. Each record gives: CDR3 protein, J gene, D gene, V gene. D genes are given only for firm matches.

CSVGPETTYEQYF,TRBJ2-7,-,TRBV29-1
CASSEVRTAAGYTF,TRBJ1-2,-,TRBV10-3
CASSNRGRDSPLHF,TRBJ1-6,TRBD1,TRBV6-5
CASRLLRGIKETQYF,TRBJ2-5,-,TRBV11-2
CASSTTGPRRNTIYF,TRBJ1-3,-,TRBV4-1
CASSVDRAGELFF,TRBJ2-2,TRBD1,TRBV11-2
CASSPGQGFRYEQYF,TRBJ2-7,TRBD1,TRBV5-4
CASSPAIRGAVHTDTQYF,TRBJ2-3,-,TRBV7-6
CASSRSRQGVSNQPQHF,TRBJ1-5,TRBD1,TRBV19
CASSGQGVGSPLHF,TRBJ1-6,TRBD1,TRBV6-1
CASSLADLLYNEQFF,TRBJ2-1,-,TRBV5-1
CSGAGGPEETQYF,TRBJ2-5,TRBD2,TRBV29-1
CAWSLPGQGTEAFF,TRBJ1-1,TRBD1,TRBV30
CASSPSGDYPSSSPLHF,TRBJ1-6,-,TRBV7-9
CASSGGGFDEQYF,TRBJ2-7,TRBD2,TRBV6-1
CAWSKRRDPSFMENIQYF,TRBJ2-4,-,TRBV30
CASSVGTGLETQYF,TRBJ2-5,-,TRBV9
CASSHGGEGRNYGYTF,TRBJ1-2,-,TRBV7-9
CASSKPGQGNYGYTF,TRBJ1-2,TRBD1,TRBV6-7
CSASRTGLAFF,TRBJ1-1,TRBD1,TRBV20-1
CASSSRTGNGYTF,TRBJ1-2,TRBD1,TRBV27
CASSIDEAGSYNEQFF,TRBJ2-1,-,TRBV19
CASTLGGGEQYF,TRBJ2-7,-,TRBV2
CASSYASGGSYGYTF,TRBJ1-2,TRBD1,TRBV6-5
CASSPPMEIGQYF,TRBJ2-3,-,TRBV18
CASSYTEGEQFF,TRBJ2-1,-,TRBV2
CASSLNSIPGEQYF,TRBJ2-7,-,TRBV11-3
CASSSGPARANTEAFF,TRBJ1-1,-,TRBV5-1
CASSRVWGFGANVLTF,TRBJ2-6,-,TRBV27
CASSSLAGGPVGEQYF,-,TRBD2,TRBV5-4
CASSLQGQGRFF,TRBJ2-1,TRBD1,TRBV18
CSVKSGTSSYNEQFF,TRBJ2-1,TRBD2,TRBV29-1
CASSPNTIREETQYF,TRBJ2-5,-,TRBV11-2
CASSLRGGLFSPDTQYF,TRBJ2-3,TRBD2,TRBV7-3
CASGSSYEQYF,TRBJ2-7,-,TRBV6-5
CASSYALQGGYEQYF,TRBJ2-7,-,TRBV6-4
CASSLRIDTEAFF,TRBJ1-1,-,TRBV7-8
CASSAGEIVEKLFF,TRBJ1-4,-,TRBV25-1
CASSHNRVTGELFF,TRBJ2-2,-,TRBV19
CASGSNYNEQFF,TRBJ2-1,-,TRBV27
CASSQDLGTVPHNEQFF,TRBJ2-1,-,TRBV4-3
CASSTSGLANTGELFF,TRBJ2-2,-,TRBV18
CASSDGGDFLGTDTQYF,TRBJ2-3,-,TRBV2
CASSQGVAGRTGELFF,TRBJ2-2,TRBD2,TRBV4-3
CASSLRGQGSGNTIYF,TRBJ1-3,TRBD1,TRBV7-8
CASSKGSNSYSGNTIYF,TRBJ1-3,-,TRBV21-1
CASRRLAGGPRDTQYF,TRBJ2-3,TRBD2,TRBV6-6
CASSQGHGAGGTISYEQYF,TRBJ2-7,TRBD1,TRBV4-1
CASSASGTSGRTDTQYF,TRBJ2-3,TRBD2,TRBV7-2
CASSQGLAGKKFF,TRBJ2-1,TRBD2,TRBV14
CASKAGGHTDTQYF,TRBJ2-3,TRBD2,TRBV9
CASSSPNQPQHF,TRBJ1-5,-,TRBV7-6
CASSLGTSSYNEQFF,TRBJ2-1,-,TRBV7-3
CASSLNWNTEAFF,TRBJ1-1,-,TRBV11-2
CASSDSQGQPQHF,TRBJ1-5,-,TRBV6-4
CASSLVGGGTEAFF,TRBJ1-1,-,TRBV7-9
CASSLGLAGSFKNIQYF,TRBJ2-4,TRBD2,TRBV5-1
CASSEWTSGSYEQYF,-,TRBD2,TRBV25-1
CASREGFTEAFF,TRBJ1-1,-,TRBV19
CASSAGQGAGGYTF,TRBJ1-2,TRBD1,TRBV6-1